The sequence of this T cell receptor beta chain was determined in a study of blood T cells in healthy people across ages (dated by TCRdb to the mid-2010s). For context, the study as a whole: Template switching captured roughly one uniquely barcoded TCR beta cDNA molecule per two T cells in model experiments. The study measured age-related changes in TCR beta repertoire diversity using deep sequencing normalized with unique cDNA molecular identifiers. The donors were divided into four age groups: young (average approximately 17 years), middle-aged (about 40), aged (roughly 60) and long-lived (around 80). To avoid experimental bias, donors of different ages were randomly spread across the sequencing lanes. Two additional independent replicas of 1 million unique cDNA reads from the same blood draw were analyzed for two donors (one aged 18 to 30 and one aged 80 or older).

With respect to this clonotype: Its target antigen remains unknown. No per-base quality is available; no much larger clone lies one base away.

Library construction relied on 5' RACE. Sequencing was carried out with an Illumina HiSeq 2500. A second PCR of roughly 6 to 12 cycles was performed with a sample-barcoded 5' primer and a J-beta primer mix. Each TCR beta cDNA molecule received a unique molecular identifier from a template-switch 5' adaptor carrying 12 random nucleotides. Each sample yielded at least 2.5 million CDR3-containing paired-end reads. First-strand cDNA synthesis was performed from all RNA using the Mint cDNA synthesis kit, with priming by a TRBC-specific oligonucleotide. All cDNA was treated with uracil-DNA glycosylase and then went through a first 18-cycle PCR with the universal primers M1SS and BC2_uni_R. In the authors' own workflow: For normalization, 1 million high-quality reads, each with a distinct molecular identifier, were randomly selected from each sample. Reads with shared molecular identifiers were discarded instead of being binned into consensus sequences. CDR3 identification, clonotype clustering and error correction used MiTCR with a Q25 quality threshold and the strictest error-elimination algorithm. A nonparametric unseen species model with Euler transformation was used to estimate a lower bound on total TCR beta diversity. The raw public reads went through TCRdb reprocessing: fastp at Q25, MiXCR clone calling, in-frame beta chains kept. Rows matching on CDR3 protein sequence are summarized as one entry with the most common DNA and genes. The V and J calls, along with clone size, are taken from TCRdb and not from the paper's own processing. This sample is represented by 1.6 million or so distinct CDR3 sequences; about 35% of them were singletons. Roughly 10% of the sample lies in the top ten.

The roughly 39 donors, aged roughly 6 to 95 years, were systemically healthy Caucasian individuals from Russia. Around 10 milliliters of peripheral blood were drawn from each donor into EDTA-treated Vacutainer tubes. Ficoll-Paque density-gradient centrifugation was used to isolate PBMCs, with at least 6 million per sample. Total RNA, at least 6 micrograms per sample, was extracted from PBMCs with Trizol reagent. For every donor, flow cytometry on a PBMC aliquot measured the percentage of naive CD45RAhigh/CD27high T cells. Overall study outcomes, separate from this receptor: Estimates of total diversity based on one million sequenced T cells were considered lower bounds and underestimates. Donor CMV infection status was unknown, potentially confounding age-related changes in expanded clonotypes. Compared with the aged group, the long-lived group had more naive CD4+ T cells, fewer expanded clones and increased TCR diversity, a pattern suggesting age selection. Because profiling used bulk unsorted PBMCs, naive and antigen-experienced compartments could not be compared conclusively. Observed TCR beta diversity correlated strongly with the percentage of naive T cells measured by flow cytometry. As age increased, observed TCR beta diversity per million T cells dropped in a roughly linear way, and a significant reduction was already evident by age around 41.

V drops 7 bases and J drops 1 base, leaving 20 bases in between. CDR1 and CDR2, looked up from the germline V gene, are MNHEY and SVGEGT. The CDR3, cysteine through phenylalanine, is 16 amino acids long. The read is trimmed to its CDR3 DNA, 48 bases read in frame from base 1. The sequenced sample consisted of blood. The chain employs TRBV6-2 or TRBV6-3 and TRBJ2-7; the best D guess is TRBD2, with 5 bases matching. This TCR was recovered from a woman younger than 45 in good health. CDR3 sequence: CASTLRGSMVSYEQYF. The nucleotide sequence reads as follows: TGTGCCAGCACCCTTCGGGGTAGCATGGTTTCCTACGAGCAGTACTTC.